Shown below are 30 T cell receptor beta chains from a single sample sequenced in a study of cytomegalovirus exposure and HLA in healthy donors. The repertoire was sequenced with immunoSEQ multiplex PCR; TCRdb's copy has only in-frame clones and lacks some. The sample lists about 130,000 clones; about 80% were seen once. Sample: PBMCs. The origin of the receptors is a man under 40 in good health and CMV-seropositive.

This chain links TRBV11-1 with TRBJ2-1, with 11 nucleotides matching TRBD2. The CDR3 is made up of 15 amino acids. Trimming at V came to 4 bases and at J to 10 bases, leaving 9 bases not matched to a gene. CDR1 SGHAT and CDR2 FQDESV come from the germline V gene (reference sequence). CDR3 region: CASSSGTSGRAEQFF. The CDR3, as DNA: TGTGCCAGCAGCTCAGGGACTAGCGGCCGAGCCGAGCAGTTCTTC.

V gene TRBV7-9 combines with J gene TRBJ2-7, with 13 bases matching TRBD2. This CDR3 contains 15 residues. J lost 3 bases, V lost 4 bases, and 3 bases had no gene match. Looked up from germline, CDR1 is SEHNR and CDR2 is FQNEAQ (reference sequence). The CDR3 reads CASSSGLAGDYEQYF. As DNA, the CDR3 is TGTGCCAGCAGCTCCGGACTAGCGGGAGACTACGAGCAGTACTTC.

The chain combines TRBV7-9 with TRBJ1-2; 9 nucleotides line up with TRBD1. The ends lost 5 bases at V and 6 bases at J; junction bases unmatched: 10. This CDR3 is built from 15 residues. The germline gives CDR1 SEHNR, CDR2 FQNEAQ (reference sequence). The CDR3 bases are TGTGCCAGCAGCCCCGGGACAGGGAGGTCGGATGGCTACACCTTC. Its translation: CASSPGTGRSDGYTF. The full variable domain, in which reference TRBV7-9 and TRBJ1-2 provide the parts outside the CDR3, is DTGVSQNPRHKITKRGQNVTFRCDPISEHNRLYWYRQTLGQGPEFLTYFQNEAQLEKSRLLSDRFSAERPKGSFSTLEIQRTEQGDSAMYLCASSPGTGRSDGYTFGSGTRLTVV.

This clone has just one count. The chain carries TRBV5-6 and TRBJ2-5; TRBD1 agrees at 7 bases. The CDR3 sequence is 15 residues long. The germline V gene has CDR1 SGHDT and CDR2 YYEEEE. The J segment lost 4 bases and the V segment lost 4 bases, leaving 10 bases of the junction unmatched. CDR3 DNA: TGTGCCAGCAGCGCCTCAGGGGGATATCGAGAGACCCAGTACTTC. It yields the protein CASSASGGYRETQYF.

The V and J genes are TRBV19 and TRBJ1-5; tentatively, D is TRBD1 (5 bases). The germline V gene has CDR1 LNHDA and CDR2 SQIVND (reference sequence). The CDR3 runs 13 residues. The germline V and J ends were trimmed by 5 bases and 11 bases, with 16 bases remaining between them. CDR3 sequence reads: CASSRTQTEAQHF. The CDR3 region has the DNA TGTGCCAGTAGTCGGACACAGACCGAAGCCCAGCATTTT.

The V and J genes are TRBV27 and TRBJ2-6; TRBD1 aligns across 9 bases. The CDR3 contains 16 residues. Looked up from germline, CDR1 is MNHEY and CDR2 is SMNVEV (reference sequence). Trimming at V came to 5 bases and at J to 0 bases, leaving 2 bases not matched to a gene. CDR3 sequence reads: CASSGTGNSGANVLTF. The CDR3, as DNA: TGTGCCAGCAGTGGGACAGGGAACTCTGGGGCCAACGTCCTGACTTTC.

V and J are TRBV27 and TRBJ2-2; maybe TRBD1 (6 bases). Germline CDR1 is MNHEY and CDR2 is SMNVEV (reference sequence). With 6 bases removed from V and 5 bases from J, the gap between germline ends came to 13 bases. The CDR3 covers 14 residues. For the CDR3, the DNA is TGTGCCAGCAGACCGGGACACTTAACCGGGGAGCTGTTTTTT. Its translation: CASRPGHLTGELFF.

This chain connects TRBV5-1 to TRBJ1-1; possible D gene TRBD1, 6 bases. The germline V gene has CDR1 SGHRS and CDR2 YFSETQ. This CDR3 is built from 16 residues. The V end was cut by 0 bases, the J end by 0 bases, with 12 bases between. CDR3 DNA: TGCGCCAGCAGCTTGGACCTAGGACAGTTGAACACTGAAGCTTTCTTT. This encodes CASSLDLGQLNTEAFF.

This clone was counted a few times. CDR3 protein: CASSPNSGYTEAFF. The CDR3 DNA follows: TGTGCCAGCTCACCGAATTCAGGATACACTGAAGCTTTCTTT. This chain links TRBV18 with TRBJ1-1; unclear D gene. Trimming shortened V by 3 bases and J by 3 bases, and 11 bases separated the two germline ends. Per the germline V gene, CDR1 is KGHSH and CDR2 is LQKENI. The CDR3 is made up of 14 amino acids.

CDR3 in DNA: TGCAGCGTACCGGGACTAAGTAACTATGGCTACACCTTC. Protein: CSVPGLSNYGYTF. The chain employs TRBV29-1 and TRBJ1-2, with a tentative D call TRBD1 (5 bases). This CDR3 is built from 13 residues. Germline CDR1 reads SQVTM; CDR2 reads ANQGSEA. V was pared by 6 bases and J by 1 base, with 12 bases between. Based on the CDR3 plus reference TRBV29-1 and TRBJ1-2, the full variable domain is SAVISQKPSRDICQRGTSLTIQCQVDSQVTMMFWYRQQPGQSLTLIATANQGSEATYESGFVIDKFPISRPNLTFSTLTVSNMSPEDSSIYLCSVPGLSNYGYTFGSGTRLTVV.

J is TRBJ1-2 and V is TRBV12-5, with a weak D call TRBD1 (6 bases). The CDR3 length is 15 residues. Germline-derived CDR1 and CDR2 are LGHNT and FRNRAP. Trimming took 3 bases from V and 6 from J, leaving 17 bases between them. As DNA, the CDR3 is TGTGCTAGTGGTTTCGATCTGCAGGGGCAGGATGGCTACACCTTC. Translation gives CASGFDLQGQDGYTF.

The chain carries TRBV5-5 and TRBJ1-2; a possible D gene is TRBD1 (5 bases). Germline CDR1 SGHKS, CDR2 YYEKEE (reference sequence). This CDR3 is built from 12 residues. V shed 7 bases and J shed 8 bases, with 15 bases lying between them. In nucleotides, the CDR3 is TGTGCCAGCCATTCCAGGGCTGAGGGCTACACCTTC. Protein product: CASHSRAEGYTF.

The CDR3 DNA follows: TGTGCCAGTAGCGGGACAGCGGGCAATCAGCCCCAGCATTTT. Its protein product is CASSGTAGNQPQHF. This chain connects TRBV19 to TRBJ1-5; 7 nucleotides match TRBD1. CDR1 is LNHDA and CDR2 is SQIVND in the germline V gene (reference sequence). With V trimmed by 6 bases and J by 2 bases, 4 bases remained unmatched. This CDR3 spans 14 amino acids.

The V and J genes are TRBV29-1 and TRBJ2-3, with 8 bases matching TRBD1. V lost 3 bases and J lost 6; bases outside the gene matches: 5. This CDR3 region has 13 residues. Germline V gene data show CDR1 as SQVTM and CDR2 as ANQGSEA. This CDR3 reads CSVEKDRDDTQYF. Written as DNA, the CDR3 is TGCAGCGTTGAGAAGGACAGGGACGATACGCAGTATTTT.

The chain has TRBV5-1 and TRBJ1-3; 9 nucleotides agree with TRBD1. The germline CDR1 and CDR2 sequences are SGHRS and YFSETQ. The CDR3 covers 15 residues. The junction had 4 bases not matched to a gene; V was cut back by 4 bases and J by 2 bases. The CDR3 coding sequence is TGCGCCAGCAGCCCGGGGACAGGGACTGGAAACACCATATATTTT. It codes for CASSPGTGTGNTIYF.

This clone has a single count. The chain links TRBV6-4 to TRBJ2-3; 10 bases are shared with TRBD2. J was trimmed by 5 bases and V by 6 bases; bases with no gene match: 5. Germline assignment: CDR1 MRHNA and CDR2 SNTAGT. This CDR3 is built from 14 residues. The CDR3 spells CASSLSGGEDTQYF. CDR3 DNA: TGTGCCAGCAGCCTCAGCGGGGGGGAAGATACGCAGTATTTT.

This clone has a single count. V gene TRBV19 combines with J gene TRBJ1-2; 8 nucleotides match TRBD1. The J segment lost 3 bases and the V segment lost 7 bases, leaving 4 bases of the junction unmatched. This CDR3 is 13 amino acids long. CDR1 is LNHDA and CDR2 is SQIVND in the germline V gene (reference sequence). CDR3 coding DNA: TGTGCCAGTACCCCGACAGGGGACTATGGCTACACCTTC. This gives the protein CASTPTGDYGYTF.

The chain couples TRBV11-3 to TRBJ1-1; TRBD1 might be the D (6 bases). The CDR3 runs 16 residues. The V end lost 0 bases, the J end lost 5 bases, and 16 bases lay between the germline ends. From germline, CDR1 is SGHNT and CDR2 YENEEA. CDR3 in amino acids: CASSLDWAAGVTEAFF. For the CDR3, the DNA is TGTGCCAGCAGCTTAGATTGGGCAGCAGGGGTTACTGAAGCTTTCTTT.

The V call is TRBV5-1, the J call TRBJ2-5; TRBD1 agrees at 9 bases. CDR1 and CDR2 (germline): SGHRS, YFSETQ. CDR3 length equals 15 residues. V trimming: 2 bases; J trimming: 5 bases; junction bases outside the gene matches: 7. CDR3 protein: CASSLNTGGGETQYF. The DNA for the CDR3 is TGCGCCAGCAGCTTAAATACAGGGGGCGGGGAGACCCAGTACTTC.

There are a few counts of this clone. This chain uses TRBV9 with TRBJ2-5; the match to TRBD1 covers 8 bases. V lost 3 bases, J lost 5 bases, and 15 bases stayed unmatched. Germline CDR1 SGDLS, CDR2 YYNGEE. The CDR3 contains 17 residues. The DNA for the CDR3 is TGTGCCAGCAGCGCTACGCCCGGGGGACAGGCGGGGGAGACCCAGTACTTC. It encodes CASSATPGGQAGETQYF. The variable domain in full, with the rest retrieved from reference TRBV9 and TRBJ2-5, is DSGVTQTPKHLITATGQRVTLRCSPRSGDLSVYWYQQSLDQGLQFLIQYYNGEERAKGNILERFSAQQFPDLHSELNLSSLELGDSALYFCASSATPGGQAGETQYFGPGTRLLVL.

V usage is TRBV12-5 and J usage is TRBJ2-5; 15 nucleotides line up with TRBD2. Germline V CDR1 and CDR2: LGHNT, FRNRAP. There are 15 residues in the CDR3. With V trimmed by 6 bases and J by 5 bases, 4 bases remained unmatched. Here the CDR3 reads CASGGLAGGRETQYF. The CDR3 DNA reads TGTGCTAGTGGCGGACTAGCGGGGGGGAGGGAGACCCAGTACTTC.

The chain uses TRBV4-3 and TRBJ1-4, with unresolved D. The CDR3 runs 16 residues. Germline V lookup: CDR1 LGHNA, CDR2 YSLEER. V was cut by 2 bases and J by 0 bases, with 10 bases left in between. CDR3 in amino acids: CASSQFGLTTNEKLFF. The CDR3 coding sequence is TGCGCCAGCAGCCAATTCGGACTGACAACTAATGAAAAACTGTTTTTT.

Only a few counts were recorded for this clone. Other DNA sequences within the sample encode an identical CDR3. This rearrangement joins TRBV5-1 to TRBJ1-5; 7 bases align to TRBD1. Germline V gene sequence: CDR1 SGHRS, CDR2 YFSETQ. The CDR3 spans 14 residues. J was trimmed by 3 bases and V by 3 bases; bases with no gene match: 3. The CDR3 nucleotides are TGCGCCAGCAGCTCAGGACAGGCCAATCAGCCCCAGCATTTT. This encodes CASSSGQANQPQHF.

The genes are TRBV2 and TRBJ1-2; D unclear. V lost 6 bases to trimming and J lost 0 bases, with 14 bases between them. The germline V gene has CDR1 SNHLY and CDR2 FYNNEI. The CDR3 contains 15 residues. The CDR3: CASRSGRGANYGYTF. CDR3 sequence (DNA): TGTGCCAGCAGATCCGGACGGGGAGCTAACTATGGCTACACCTTC.

This clone was found a few times. V is TRBV6-1 and J is TRBJ1-2; perhaps TRBD1 as D (5 bases). The V gene lost 2 bases and the J gene lost 6 bases, with 10 bases spanning the gap. The germline V gene encodes CDR1 MNHNS and CDR2 SASEGT. The CDR3 is made up of 13 amino acids. CDR3 bases: TGTGCCAGCAGTGAAAAAGGGGCCAATGGCTACACCTTC. Protein sequence: CASSEKGANGYTF.

This chain uses TRBV2 with TRBJ2-7, with D tentatively TRBD2 (7 bases). The V end was cut by 7 bases, the J end by 0 bases, with 13 bases between. Germline-derived CDR1 and CDR2 are SNHLY and FYNNEI. The CDR3 is 14 residues long. The CDR3 bases are TGTGCCAGCAAGGGGGGGACTAACTCCTACGAGCAGTACTTC. It yields the protein CASKGGTNSYEQYF.

The CDR3 DNA sequence: TGTGCCAGCAGCTCGATTCCCGGGACTGGGAACACCGGGGAGCTGTTTTTT. It codes for CASSSIPGTGNTGELFF. V usage is TRBV5-4 and J usage is TRBJ2-2; maybe TRBD2 (6 bases). CDR1 is SGHNT and CDR2 is YYREEE in the germline V gene (reference sequence). This CDR3 has 17 amino acids. Trimming removed 3 bases at V and 1 base at J, with 16 bases between.

This clone was counted a single time. The V call is TRBV6-5, the J call TRBJ1-1; weak D call: TRBD1 (6 bases). V was clipped by 5 bases and J by 2 bases, with 12 bases between them. This CDR3 is built from 14 residues. Per germline, CDR1 MNHEY and CDR2 SVGAGI. The CDR3, as DNA: TGTGCCAGCAGTGCGAGACAGGTCAACACTGAAGCTTTCTTT. This gives the protein CASSARQVNTEAFF.

V usage is TRBV5-8 and J usage is TRBJ1-1, with 8 bases fitting TRBD1. The CDR3 spans 16 residues. V was pared by 4 bases and J by 0 bases, with 8 bases of the junction left unmatched. Per the germline V gene, CDR1 is SGHTS and CDR2 is YDEGEE. Here the CDR3 reads CASSPGTGSMNTEAFF. CDR3 nucleotide sequence: TGTGCCAGCAGCCCCGGGACAGGAAGCATGAACACTGAAGCTTTCTTT. Drawing the rest from reference TRBV5-8 and TRBJ1-1, the complete variable domain is EAGVTQSPTHLIKTRGQQATLRCSPISGHTSVYWYQQALGLGLQFLLWYDEGEERNRGNFPPRFSGRQFPNYSSELNVNALELEDSALYLCASSPGTGSMNTEAFFGQGTRLTVV.

The chain joins TRBV2 to TRBJ1-1, with D perhaps matching TRBD1 (6 bases). Trimming took off 1 base at V and 1 base at J, with 16 bases between the two ends. This CDR3 is 17 amino acids long. CDR1 and CDR2 from the germline V gene are SNHLY and FYNNEI. The CDR3 loop is CASSEGTGIPKNTEAFF. The CDR3 DNA follows: TGTGCCAGCAGTGAAGGTACAGGGATACCAAAGAACACTGAAGCTTTCTTT.